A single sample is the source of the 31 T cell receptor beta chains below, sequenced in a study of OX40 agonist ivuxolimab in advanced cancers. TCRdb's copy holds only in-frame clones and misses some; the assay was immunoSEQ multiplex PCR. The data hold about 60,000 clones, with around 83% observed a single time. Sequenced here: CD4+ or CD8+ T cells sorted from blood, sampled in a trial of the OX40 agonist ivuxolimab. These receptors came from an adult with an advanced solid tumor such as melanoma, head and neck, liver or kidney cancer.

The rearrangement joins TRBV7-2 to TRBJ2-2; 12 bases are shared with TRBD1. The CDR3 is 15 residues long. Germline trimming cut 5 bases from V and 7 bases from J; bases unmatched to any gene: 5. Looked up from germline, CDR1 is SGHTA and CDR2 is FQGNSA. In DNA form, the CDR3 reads TGTGCCAGCAGCCCGGGACAGGGGGCGGTCGGGGAGCTGTTTTTT. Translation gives CASSPGQGAVGELFF.

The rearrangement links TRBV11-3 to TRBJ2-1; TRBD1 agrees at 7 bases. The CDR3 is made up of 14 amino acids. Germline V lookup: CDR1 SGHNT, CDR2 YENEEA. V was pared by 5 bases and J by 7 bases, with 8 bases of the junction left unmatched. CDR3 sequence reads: CASSPRDSRNEQFF. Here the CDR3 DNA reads TGTGCCAGCAGCCCCCGGGACAGCCGTAATGAGCAGTTCTTC.

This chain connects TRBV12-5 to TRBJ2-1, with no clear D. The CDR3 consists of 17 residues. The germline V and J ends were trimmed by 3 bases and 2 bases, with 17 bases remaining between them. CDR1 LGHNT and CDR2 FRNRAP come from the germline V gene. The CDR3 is CASGFNRVVDAYNEQFF. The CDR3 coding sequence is TGTGCTAGTGGTTTTAACCGCGTGGTCGACGCCTACAATGAGCAGTTCTTC.

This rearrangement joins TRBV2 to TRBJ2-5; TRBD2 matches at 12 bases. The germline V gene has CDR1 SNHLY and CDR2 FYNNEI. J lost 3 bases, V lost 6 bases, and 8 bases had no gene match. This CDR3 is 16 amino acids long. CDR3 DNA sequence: TGTGCCAGCAGGAAAGGACTAGCGGGGAAGGAAGAGACCCAGTACTTC. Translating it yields CASRKGLAGKEETQYF.

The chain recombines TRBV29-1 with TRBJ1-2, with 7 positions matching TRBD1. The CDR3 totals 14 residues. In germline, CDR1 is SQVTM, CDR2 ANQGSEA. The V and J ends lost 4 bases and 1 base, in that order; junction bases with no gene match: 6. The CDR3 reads CSVGRQGLNYGYTF. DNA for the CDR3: TGCAGCGTTGGCCGACAGGGCCTTAACTATGGCTACACCTTC.

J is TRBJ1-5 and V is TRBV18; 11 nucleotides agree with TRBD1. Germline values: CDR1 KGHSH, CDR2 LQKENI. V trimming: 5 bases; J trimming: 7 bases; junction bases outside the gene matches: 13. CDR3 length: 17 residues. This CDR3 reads CASSGYGTGGDSQPQHF. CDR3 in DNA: TGTGCCAGCTCAGGATATGGGACAGGGGGGGATTCCCAGCCCCAGCATTTT.

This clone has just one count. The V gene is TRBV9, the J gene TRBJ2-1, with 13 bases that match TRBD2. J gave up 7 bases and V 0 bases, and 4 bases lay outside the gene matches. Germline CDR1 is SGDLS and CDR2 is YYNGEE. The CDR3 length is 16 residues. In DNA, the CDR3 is TGTGCCAGCAGCGTAGACGGACTAGCGGGAGCAAATGAGCAGTTCTTC. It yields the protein CASSVDGLAGANEQFF.

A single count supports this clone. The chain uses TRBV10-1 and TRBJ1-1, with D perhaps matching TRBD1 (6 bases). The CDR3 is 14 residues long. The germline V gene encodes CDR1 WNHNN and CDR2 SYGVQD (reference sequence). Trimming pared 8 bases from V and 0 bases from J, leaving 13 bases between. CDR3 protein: CASSGGGLNTEAFF. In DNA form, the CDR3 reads TGCGCCAGCTCGGGGGGGGGCCTGAACACTGAAGCTTTCTTT.

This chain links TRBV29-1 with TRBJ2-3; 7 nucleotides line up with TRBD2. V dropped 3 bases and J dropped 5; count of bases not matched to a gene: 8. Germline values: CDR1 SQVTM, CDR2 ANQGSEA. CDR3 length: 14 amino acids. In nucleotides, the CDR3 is TGCAGCGTTGATCTTTGGGGGGGGGAAGATACGCAGTATTTT. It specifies CSVDLWGGEDTQYF.

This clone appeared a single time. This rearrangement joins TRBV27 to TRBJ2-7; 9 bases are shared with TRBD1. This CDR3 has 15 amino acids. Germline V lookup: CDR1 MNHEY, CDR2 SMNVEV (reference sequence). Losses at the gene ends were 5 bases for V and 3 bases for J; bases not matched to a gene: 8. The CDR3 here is CASSQRTGGLYEQYF. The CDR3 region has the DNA TGTGCCAGCAGTCAAAGAACAGGGGGCCTCTACGAGCAGTACTTC.

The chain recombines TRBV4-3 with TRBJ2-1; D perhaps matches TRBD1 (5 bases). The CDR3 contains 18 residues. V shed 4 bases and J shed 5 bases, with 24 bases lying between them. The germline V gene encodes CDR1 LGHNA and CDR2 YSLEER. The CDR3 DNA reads TGCGCCAGCAGCCCCAAGGAAGGGGCAGCTAGACCCCACAATGAGCAGTTCTTC. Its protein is CASSPKEGAARPHNEQFF.

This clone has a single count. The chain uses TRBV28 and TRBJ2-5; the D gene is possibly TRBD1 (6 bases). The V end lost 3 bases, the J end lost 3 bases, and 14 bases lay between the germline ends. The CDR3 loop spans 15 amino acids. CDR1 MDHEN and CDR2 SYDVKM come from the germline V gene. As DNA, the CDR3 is TGTGCCAGCAGTTTGGGGACACGGACGAAAGAGACCCAGTACTTC. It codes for CASSLGTRTKETQYF.

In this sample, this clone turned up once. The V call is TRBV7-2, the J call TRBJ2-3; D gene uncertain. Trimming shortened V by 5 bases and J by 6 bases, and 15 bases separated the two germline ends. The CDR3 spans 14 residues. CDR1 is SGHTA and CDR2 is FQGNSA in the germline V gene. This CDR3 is CASSPPPIADTQYF. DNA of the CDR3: TGTGCCAGCAGCCCTCCCCCCATAGCTGATACGCAGTATTTT.

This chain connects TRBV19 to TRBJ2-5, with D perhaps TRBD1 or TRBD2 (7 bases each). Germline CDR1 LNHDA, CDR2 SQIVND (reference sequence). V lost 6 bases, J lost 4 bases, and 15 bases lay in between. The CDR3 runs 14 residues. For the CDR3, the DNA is TGTGCCAGTAGATTCAGGGGGGAGGGAGAGACCCAGTACTTC. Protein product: CASRFRGEGETQYF. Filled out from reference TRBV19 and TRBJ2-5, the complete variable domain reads DGGITQSPKYLFRKEGQNVTLSCEQNLNHDAMYWYRQDPGQGLRLIYYSQIVNDFQKGDIAEGYSVSREKKESFPLTVTSAQKNPTAFYLCASRFRGEGETQYFGPGTRLLVL.

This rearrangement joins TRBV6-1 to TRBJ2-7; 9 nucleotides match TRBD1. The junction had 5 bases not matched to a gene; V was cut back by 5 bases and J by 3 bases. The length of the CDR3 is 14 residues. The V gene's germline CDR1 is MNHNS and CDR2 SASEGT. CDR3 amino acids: CASSPRGQGYEQYF. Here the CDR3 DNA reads TGTGCCAGCAGTCCCCGGGGACAGGGCTACGAGCAGTACTTC.

The DNA for the CDR3 is TGTGCCAGCAGCTACAGGACAGGGAGAAACACTGAAGCTTTCTTT. Translated, it gives CASSYRTGRNTEAFF. V gene TRBV7-8 combines with J gene TRBJ1-1; 8 nucleotides agree with TRBD1. Germline assignment: CDR1 SGHVS and CDR2 FQNEAQ. Germline trimming cut 4 bases from V and 2 bases from J; bases unmatched to any gene: 6. CDR3 length: 15 residues.

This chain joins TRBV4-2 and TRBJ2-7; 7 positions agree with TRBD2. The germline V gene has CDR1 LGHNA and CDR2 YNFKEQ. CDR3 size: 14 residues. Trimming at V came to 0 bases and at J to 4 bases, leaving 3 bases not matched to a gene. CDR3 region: CASSQERERYEQYF. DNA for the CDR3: TGTGCCAGCAGCCAAGAGCGGGAGAGGTACGAGCAGTACTTC.

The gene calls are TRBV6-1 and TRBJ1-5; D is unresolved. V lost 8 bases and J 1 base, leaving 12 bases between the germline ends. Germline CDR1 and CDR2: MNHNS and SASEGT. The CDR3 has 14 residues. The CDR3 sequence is CASAGSLSNQPQHF. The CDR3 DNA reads TGTGCCAGCGCCGGGTCCCTGAGCAATCAGCCCCAGCATTTT.

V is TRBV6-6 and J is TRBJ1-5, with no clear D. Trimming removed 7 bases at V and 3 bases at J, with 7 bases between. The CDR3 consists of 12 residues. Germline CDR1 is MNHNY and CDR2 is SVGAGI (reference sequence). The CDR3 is CASTLDNQPQHF. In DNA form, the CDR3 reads TGTGCCAGCACCCTCGACAATCAGCCCCAGCATTTT.

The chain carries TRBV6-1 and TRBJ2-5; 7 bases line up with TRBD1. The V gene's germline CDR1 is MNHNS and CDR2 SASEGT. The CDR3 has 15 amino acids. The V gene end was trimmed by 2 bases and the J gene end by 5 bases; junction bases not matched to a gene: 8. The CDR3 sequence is CASSESRTGAETQYF. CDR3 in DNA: TGTGCCAGCAGTGAATCCCGAACAGGGGCGGAGACCCAGTACTTC.

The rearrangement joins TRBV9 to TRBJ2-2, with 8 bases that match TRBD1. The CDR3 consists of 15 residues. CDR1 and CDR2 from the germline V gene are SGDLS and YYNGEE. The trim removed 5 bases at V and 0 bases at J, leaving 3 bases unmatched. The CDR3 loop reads CASSADRANTGELFF. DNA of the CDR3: TGTGCCAGCAGTGCGGACAGGGCGAACACCGGGGAGCTGTTTTTT.

In DNA form, the CDR3 reads TGTGCCAGTAGTGTGGGACGACTAGGATCGGCTTTCTTT. Encoded protein: CASSVGRLGSAFF. This chain links TRBV19 with TRBJ1-1; a possible D gene is TRBD1 (5 bases). Germline V gene lookup returns CDR1 LNHDA and CDR2 SQIVND (reference sequence). V was shortened by 5 bases and J by 11 bases, with 18 bases between the two germline ends. The CDR3 is made up of 13 amino acids.

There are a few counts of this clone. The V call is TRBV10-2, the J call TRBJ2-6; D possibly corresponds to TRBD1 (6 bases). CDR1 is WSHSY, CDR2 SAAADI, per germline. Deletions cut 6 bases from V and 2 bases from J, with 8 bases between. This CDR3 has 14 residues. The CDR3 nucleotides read TGCGCCAGCAGAGGGGGAGCTGGGGCCAACGTCCTGACTTTC. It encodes CASRGGAGANVLTF.

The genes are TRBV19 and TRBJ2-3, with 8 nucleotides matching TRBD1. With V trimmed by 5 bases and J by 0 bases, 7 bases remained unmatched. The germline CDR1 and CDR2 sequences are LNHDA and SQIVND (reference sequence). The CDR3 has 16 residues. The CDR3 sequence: CASSSGTGTSTDTQYF. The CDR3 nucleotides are TGTGCCAGTAGTTCCGGGACAGGTACAAGCACAGATACGCAGTATTTT.

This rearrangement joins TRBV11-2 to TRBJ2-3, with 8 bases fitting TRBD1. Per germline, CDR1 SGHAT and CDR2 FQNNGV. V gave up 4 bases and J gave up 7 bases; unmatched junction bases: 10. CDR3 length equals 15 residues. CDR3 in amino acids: CASSWGQDPRYTQYF. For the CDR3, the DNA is TGTGCCAGCAGCTGGGGACAGGACCCCCGGTATACGCAGTATTTT.

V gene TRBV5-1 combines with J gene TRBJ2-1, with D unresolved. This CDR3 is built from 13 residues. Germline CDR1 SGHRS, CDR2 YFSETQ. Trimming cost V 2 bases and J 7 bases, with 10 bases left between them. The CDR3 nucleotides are TGCGCCAGCAGCTTATTCTCTAGGAATGAGCAGTTCTTC. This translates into CASSLFSRNEQFF.

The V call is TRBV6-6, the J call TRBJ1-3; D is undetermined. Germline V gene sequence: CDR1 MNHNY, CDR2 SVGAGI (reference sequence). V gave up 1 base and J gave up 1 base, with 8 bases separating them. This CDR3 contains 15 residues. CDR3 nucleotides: TGTGCCAGCAGTTACTTGGGGAAATCTGGAAACACCATATATTTT. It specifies CASSYLGKSGNTIYF.

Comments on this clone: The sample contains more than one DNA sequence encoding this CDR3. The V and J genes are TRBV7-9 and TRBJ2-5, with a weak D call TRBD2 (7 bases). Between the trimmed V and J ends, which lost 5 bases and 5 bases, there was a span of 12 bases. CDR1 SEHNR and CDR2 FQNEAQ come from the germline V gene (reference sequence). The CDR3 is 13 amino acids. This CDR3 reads CASSPGGLETQYF. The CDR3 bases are TGTGCCAGCAGCCCCGGGGGGCTTGAGACCCAGTACTTC. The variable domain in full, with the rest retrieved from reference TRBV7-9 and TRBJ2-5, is DTGVSQNPRHKITKRGQNVTFRCDPISEHNRLYWYRQTLGQGPEFLTYFQNEAQLEKSRLLSDRFSAERPKGSFSTLEIQRTEQGDSAMYLCASSPGGLETQYFGPGTRLLVL.

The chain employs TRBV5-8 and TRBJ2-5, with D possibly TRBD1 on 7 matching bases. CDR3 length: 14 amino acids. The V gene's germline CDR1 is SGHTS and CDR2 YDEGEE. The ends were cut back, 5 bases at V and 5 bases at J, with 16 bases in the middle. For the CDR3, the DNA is TGTGCCAGCAGTAGAGGGGGCGCGGGGGAGACCCAGTACTTC. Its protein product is CASSRGGAGETQYF.

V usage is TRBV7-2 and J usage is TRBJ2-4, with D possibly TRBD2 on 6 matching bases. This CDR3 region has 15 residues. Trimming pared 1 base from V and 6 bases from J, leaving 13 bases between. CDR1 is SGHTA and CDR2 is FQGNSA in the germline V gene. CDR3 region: CASSLVTGEGNIQYF. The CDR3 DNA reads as TGTGCCAGCAGCTTAGTTACGGGAGAAGGAAACATTCAGTACTTC.

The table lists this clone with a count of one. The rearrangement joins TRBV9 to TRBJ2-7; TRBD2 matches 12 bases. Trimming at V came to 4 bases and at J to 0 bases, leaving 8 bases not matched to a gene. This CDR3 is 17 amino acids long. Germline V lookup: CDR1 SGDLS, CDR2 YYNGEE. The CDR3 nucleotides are TGTGCCAGCAGCCCCCGAACACTAGCGGGAGGCTCCTACGAGCAGTACTTC. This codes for CASSPRTLAGGSYEQYF.